This TCR beta chain was obtained from a study of radiation and T cells in renal cell carcinoma. TCRdb's table, derived via immunoSEQ multiplex PCR, lists solely in-frame clones and lacks some. The sample has approximately 86,000 clones, around four fifths seen once. As to time point: blood 4 weeks post-SBRT, at nephrectomy. The treatment denotes: 15 Gy SBRT to primary tumor, nephrectomy 4 weeks later. V shed 0 bases and J shed 3 bases, with 9 bases lying between them. The CDR3 runs to 14 residues. Per the germline V gene, CDR1 is MNHEY and CDR2 is SVGAGI. This receptor was obtained from a man aged 45-65 years with renal cell carcinoma. The chain links TRBV6-5 to TRBJ2-7; D remains ambiguous. The source material was blood, sampled from a patient whose treatment included radiotherapy and nephrectomy. CDR3 in amino acids: CASSYSPGGYEQYF. The DNA for the CDR3 is TGTGCCAGCAGTTACTCCCCCGGCGGCTACGAGCAGTACTTC.